This TCR beta chain was retrieved from a study of blood T cell repertoires in COVID-19. Germline-derived CDR1 and CDR2 are MNHEY and SVGAGI. The CDR3 totals 14 residues. Trimming stripped 4 bases from V and 1 base from J, with 9 bases between. Authors' processing steps: Estimation of nucleated cell counts relied on the amplification of reference gene primers. Sequencing was performed with immunoSEQ multiplex PCR; in TCRdb, only in-frame clones are kept and a portion is missing. The V and J calls and the clone size are those of that table, but D and trimming were determined from the DNA. In the table there are 390,000 or so clones, about 89% of which are singletons.

The clonotype comes from a woman in her 30s with COVID-19, enrolled during active disease. The chain recombines TRBV6-5 with TRBJ2-3, with D maybe TRBD2 (6 bases). The sample taken for sequencing was peripheral blood. This chain's CDR3 is CASSWGGGTDTQYF. The CDR3 bases are TGTGCCAGCAGTTGGGGCGGGGGCACAGATACGCAGTATTTT.